This T cell receptor beta chain was obtained from a study of OX40 agonist ivuxolimab in advanced cancers. The ends were cut back, 5 bases at V and 2 bases at J, with 8 bases in the middle. The V gene's germline CDR1 is SGHTA and CDR2 FQGTGA. This CDR3 spans 13 amino acids. Using immunoSEQ multiplex PCR, the repertoire was profiled, and TCRdb retains in-frame clones only, with some absent. The repertoire includes tens of thousands of clones, roughly 80% of them detected once, and nearly 35% sits in the top ten. Enrollment shut out patients with autoimmune disease history or systemic immunosuppression.

This TCR was recovered from an adult with an advanced solid tumor such as melanoma, head and neck, liver or kidney cancer. The specimen was CD4+ or CD8+ T cells sorted from blood, collected in a trial of the OX40 agonist ivuxolimab. The chain combines TRBV7-3 with TRBJ2-3; the D is unclear. In DNA form, the CDR3 reads TGTGCCAGCAGCCTTGAATTCACAGATACGCAGTATTTT. Translated: CASSLEFTDTQYF.